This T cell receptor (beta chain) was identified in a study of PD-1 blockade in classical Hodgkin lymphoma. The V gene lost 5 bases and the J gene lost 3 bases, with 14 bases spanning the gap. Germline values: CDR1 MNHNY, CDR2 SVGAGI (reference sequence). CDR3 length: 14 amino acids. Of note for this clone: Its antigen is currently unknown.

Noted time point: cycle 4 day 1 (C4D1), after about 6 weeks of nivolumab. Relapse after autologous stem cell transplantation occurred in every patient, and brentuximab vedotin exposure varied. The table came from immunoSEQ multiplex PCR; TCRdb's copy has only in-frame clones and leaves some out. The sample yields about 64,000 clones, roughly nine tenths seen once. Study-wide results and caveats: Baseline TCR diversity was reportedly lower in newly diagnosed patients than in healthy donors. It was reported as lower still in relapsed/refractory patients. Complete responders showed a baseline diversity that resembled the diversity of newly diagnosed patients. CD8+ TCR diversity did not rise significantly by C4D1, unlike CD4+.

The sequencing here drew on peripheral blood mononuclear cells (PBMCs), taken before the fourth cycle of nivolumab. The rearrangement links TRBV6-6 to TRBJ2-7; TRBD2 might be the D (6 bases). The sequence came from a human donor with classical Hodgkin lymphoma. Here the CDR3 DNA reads TGTGCCAGCAGTGGCCGGGAGTCAAACTACGAGCAGTACTTC. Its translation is CASSGRESNYEQYF.